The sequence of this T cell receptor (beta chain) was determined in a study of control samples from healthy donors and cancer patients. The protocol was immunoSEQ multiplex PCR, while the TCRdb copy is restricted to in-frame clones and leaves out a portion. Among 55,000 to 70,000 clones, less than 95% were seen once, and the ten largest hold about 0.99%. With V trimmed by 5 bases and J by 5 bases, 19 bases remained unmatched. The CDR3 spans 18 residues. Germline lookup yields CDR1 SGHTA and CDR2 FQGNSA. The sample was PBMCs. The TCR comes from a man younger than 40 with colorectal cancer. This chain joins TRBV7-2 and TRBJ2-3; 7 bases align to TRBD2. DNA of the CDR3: TGTGCCAGCAGCGCGTGGCTCGGGGGGTCCTCTCGGCGAGATACGCAGTATTTT. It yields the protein CASSAWLGGSSRRDTQYF.